The 30 T cell receptor beta chains below come from one sample, sequenced in a study of sequential checkpoint blockade in melanoma. Treatment denoted: randomized to nivolumab then ipilimumab (arm A) or the reverse (arm B). Profiled with immunoSEQ multiplex PCR; TCRdb holds only in-frame clones, not every one. This sample has 10,000 to 15,000 clones; about 26% occur once, and the top ten carry around 20%. The material was tumor tissue (inferred from file names), obtained from a patient given nivolumab and ipilimumab in sequence. Source of these receptors: a human donor with melanoma.

This clone was counted many times. The chain combines TRBV7-6 with TRBJ2-3, with D perhaps matching TRBD2 (5 bases). Germline loops: CDR1 SGHVS, CDR2 FNYEAQ. The CDR3 covers 18 residues. V was clipped by 0 bases and J by 5 bases, with 21 bases between them. CDR3 bases: TGTGCCAGCAGCTTAGCCCCCCCACTAGGAACTTCTGGAGATACGCAGTATTTT. Protein: CASSLAPPLGTSGDTQYF.

This clone was detected only a few times. CDR3 nucleotide sequence: TGTGCCAGCAGCCTTCGACAGGGGGCGCGCACCGGGGAGCTGTTTTTT. Protein sequence: CASSLRQGARTGELFF. The chain employs TRBV11-3 and TRBJ2-2; 10 positions agree with TRBD1. V lost 5 bases and J lost 4; bases outside the gene matches: 7. This CDR3 region has 16 residues. Looked up from germline, CDR1 is SGHNT and CDR2 is YENEEA. Complete variable domain (other parts from reference TRBV11-3 and TRBJ2-2): EAGVVQSPRYKIIEKKQPVAFWCNPISGHNTLYWYLQNLGQGPELLIRYENEEAVDDSQLPKDRFSAERLKGVDSTLKIQPAELGDSAVYLCASSLRQGARTGELFFGEGSRLTVL.

This clone was seen a few times. J is TRBJ1-2 and V is TRBV18; D is uncertain. The CDR3 covers 14 residues. Trimming cost V 6 bases and J 6 bases, with 17 bases left between them. Germline V gene data show CDR1 as KGHSH and CDR2 as LQKENI. The CDR3 DNA reads TGTGCCAGCTCGCCCCGTGCCGACATTCATGGCTACACCTTC. Protein: CASSPRADIHGYTF.

The gene calls are TRBV29-1 and TRBJ1-1; D unresolved. This CDR3 has 14 residues. Germline CDR1 reads SQVTM; CDR2 reads ANQGSEA. Deletions cut 4 bases from V and 1 base from J, with 13 bases between. Here the CDR3 reads CSVVSHVGNTEAFF. For the CDR3, the DNA is TGCAGCGTTGTATCCCACGTGGGGAACACTGAAGCTTTCTTT.

This clone was seen repeatedly, ten times or more. V gene TRBV6-8 combines with J gene TRBJ1-5, with 7 bases fitting TRBD1. V shed 6 bases, J shed 6 bases, and the junction held 8 bases outside the gene matches. Germline V gene data show CDR1 as MNHGY and CDR2 as SAAAGT. The CDR3 has 14 residues. In DNA, the CDR3 is TGTGCCAGCAGCGCAGGGGGGGTTGGTCAGCCCCAGCATTTT. Protein sequence: CASSAGGVGQPQHF.

The chain carries TRBV19 and TRBJ1-5, with TRBD1 as a possible D gene (5 bases). CDR1 LNHDA and CDR2 SQIVND come from the germline V gene (reference sequence). CDR3 length equals 15 residues. Trimming removed 5 bases at V and 3 bases at J, with 14 bases between. Here the CDR3 reads CASSPRDGHNQPQHF. The CDR3 nucleotides are TGTGCCAGTAGTCCCCGGGACGGCCACAATCAGCCCCAGCATTTT.

This clone was counted only a few times. The chain uses TRBV6-8 and TRBJ2-1, with D hard to call. The CDR3 loop spans 15 amino acids. V lost 10 bases, J lost 1 base, and 17 bases lay in between. Germline CDR1 MNHGY, CDR2 SAAAGT. The CDR3 nucleotides are TGTGCCACTAATCTTTGGGTCGGGTCCTACAATGAGCAGTTCTTC. Its protein is CATNLWVGSYNEQFF.

The rearrangement joins TRBV19 to TRBJ1-5; D may be TRBD1 (6 bases). There are 15 residues in the CDR3. V was pared by 3 bases and J by 4 bases, with 13 bases between. Per the germline V gene, CDR1 is LNHDA and CDR2 is SQIVND (reference sequence). The CDR3 DNA is TGTGCCAGTAGTATGTCGGGGGCGATAAATCAGCCCCAGCATTTT. Its protein product is CASSMSGAINQPQHF.

DNA for the CDR3: TGCGCCAGCTCCATAGCGGCAAGCTCCTACAATGAGCAGTTCTTC. The encoded protein is CASSIAASSYNEQFF. V is TRBV10-2 and J is TRBJ2-1, with D possibly matching TRBD2 (6 bases). The CDR3 consists of 15 residues. The V end lost 8 bases, the J end lost 0 bases, and 14 bases lay between the germline ends. Per germline, CDR1 WSHSY and CDR2 SAAADI.

DNA of the CDR3: TGCGCCAGCAGTGAGTCTGCGGGCCCGGGGGCCAAAAACATTCAGTACTTC. Residues: CASSESAGPGAKNIQYF. The chain uses TRBV10-2 and TRBJ2-4; TRBD2 is a possible D gene (5 bases). The ends were cut back, 0 bases at V and 1 base at J, with 13 bases in the middle. Germline V gives CDR1 WSHSY, CDR2 SAAADI. CDR3 length: 17 residues.

This clone was observed a handful of times. The chain carries TRBV19 and TRBJ2-7; D gene unclear. Deletions cut 5 bases from V and 7 bases from J, with 21 bases between. CDR3 length: 15 residues. Per the germline V gene, CDR1 is LNHDA and CDR2 is SQIVND (reference sequence). The CDR3 sequence is CASSPDWGLWVEQYF. For the CDR3, the DNA is TGTGCCAGTAGTCCTGATTGGGGTCTCTGGGTGGAGCAGTACTTC.

This chain joins TRBV9 and TRBJ2-2, with 7 bases lining up with TRBD1. This CDR3 is 16 amino acids long. Per the germline V gene, CDR1 is SGDLS and CDR2 is YYNGEE. J gave up 0 bases and V 3 bases, and 5 bases lay outside the gene matches. The DNA for the CDR3 is TGTGCCAGCAGCGCCCCGGGACAGCCGAACACCGGGGAGCTGTTTTTT. Translation: CASSAPGQPNTGELFF.

This chain connects TRBV19 to TRBJ1-2, with D hard to call. Trimming shortened V by 7 bases and J by 0 bases, and 15 bases separated the two germline ends. CDR1 LNHDA and CDR2 SQIVND come from the germline V gene (reference sequence). The CDR3 is 15 amino acids. CDR3 in DNA: TGTGCCAGTATCCCGGGCCGGTCAGCTAACTATGGCTACACCTTC. This translates into CASIPGRSANYGYTF.

The rearrangement uses TRBV28 and TRBJ2-3, with 10 bases identical to TRBD1. The V gene's germline CDR1 is MDHEN and CDR2 SYDVKM. Losses at the gene ends were 8 bases for V and 6 bases for J; bases not matched to a gene: 5. This CDR3 has 13 amino acids. The CDR3 is CASGDRGSDTQYF. CDR3 bases: TGTGCCAGCGGGGACAGGGGTTCGGATACGCAGTATTTT.

The V and J genes are TRBV5-1 and TRBJ2-3; D ambiguous. Trimming cost V 1 base and J 4 bases, with 13 bases left between them. Germline V lookup: CDR1 SGHRS, CDR2 YFSETQ. This CDR3 contains 15 residues. The CDR3 here is CASSLQPKLADTQYF. The DNA of the CDR3 is TGCGCCAGCAGCTTGCAGCCAAAGTTGGCAGATACGCAGTATTTT.

This clone was counted only a few times. The chain joins TRBV27 to TRBJ1-1; TRBD1 matches 7 bases. CDR1 and CDR2 (germline): MNHEY, SMNVEV (reference sequence). V was pared by 2 bases and J by 1 base, with 1 base of the junction left unmatched. This CDR3 spans 14 amino acids. The CDR3 protein is CASSLRGRNTEAFF. The DNA of the CDR3 is TGTGCCAGCAGTTTAAGGGGGCGGAACACTGAAGCTTTCTTT.

The rearrangement uses TRBV10-2 and TRBJ2-2; no firm D call. Germline lookup yields CDR1 WSHSY and CDR2 SAAADI. The CDR3 contains 15 residues. Trimming took 6 bases from V and 3 from J, leaving 14 bases between them. CDR3: CASSEVGPDTGELFF. CDR3 nucleotide sequence: TGCGCCAGCAGCGAGGTGGGCCCAGACACCGGGGAGCTGTTTTTT.

This clone occurred a few times. The V gene is TRBV6-7, the J gene TRBJ1-6; 7 nucleotides match TRBD1. TRBV6-7 is labeled an ORF, and its function is uncertain. Trimming removed 6 bases from V and 9 bases from J; junction bases left unmatched: 17. This CDR3 comprises 17 residues. CDR3 sequence (DNA): TGTGCCAGCAGGGTCGACAGGGTCTACGGGATAAGTTCACCCCTCCACTTT. Its protein product is CASRVDRVYGISSPLHF.

The chain couples TRBV11-3 to TRBJ1-3, with unresolved D. The V and J ends lost 3 bases and 6 bases respectively, with 12 bases between them. This CDR3 has 14 amino acids. In germline, CDR1 is SGHNT, CDR2 YENEEA. CDR3 sequence reads: CASSLGDLANTIYF. In DNA form, the CDR3 reads TGTGCCAGCAGCTTGGGCGACCTCGCAAACACCATATATTTT.

The chain couples TRBV19 to TRBJ2-7; 10 bases map to TRBD1. The CDR3 is made up of 15 amino acids. Germline values: CDR1 LNHDA, CDR2 SQIVND (reference sequence). Losses at the gene ends were 6 bases for V and 2 bases for J; bases not matched to a gene: 7. The CDR3 here is CASRPADRGTYEQYF. The CDR3 region has the DNA TGTGCCAGTAGGCCAGCGGACAGGGGGACCTACGAGCAGTACTTC. Based on the CDR3 plus reference TRBV19 and TRBJ2-7, the full variable domain is DGGITQSPKYLFRKEGQNVTLSCEQNLNHDAMYWYRQDPGQGLRLIYYSQIVNDFQKGDIAEGYSVSREKKESFPLTVTSAQKNPTAFYLCASRPADRGTYEQYFGPGTRLTVT.

This clone turned up a few times. The chain uses TRBV7-5 and TRBJ2-3; the D segment call TRBD2 is taken from the table without a DNA check. TRBV7-5 is a pseudogene locus. This CDR3 region has 17 residues. The DNA for the CDR3 is TGTGCCAGCAGCCAAGGGTTACCTAGCGGGGCGAGAGATACGCAGTATTTT. The encoded protein is CASSQGLPSGARDTQYF.

V usage is TRBV19 and J usage is TRBJ1-5, with D tentatively TRBD1 (5 bases). This CDR3 region has 14 residues. V was pared by 3 bases and J by 3 bases, with 9 bases between. CDR1 and CDR2 (germline): LNHDA, SQIVND (reference sequence). The CDR3 here is CASSMQGTNQPQHF. The CDR3 bases are TGTGCCAGTAGTATGCAGGGCACCAATCAGCCCCAGCATTTT.

The gene calls are TRBV19 and TRBJ2-3; 7 nucleotides match TRBD2. The CDR3 is 18 amino acids. From germline, CDR1 is LNHDA and CDR2 SQIVND (reference sequence). The trim removed 0 bases at V and 2 bases at J, leaving 11 bases unmatched. The CDR3 sequence: CASSIDFPSSGFTDTQYF. CDR3 coding DNA: TGTGCCAGTAGTATAGATTTCCCGTCTAGCGGTTTCACAGATACGCAGTATTTT.

The V call is TRBV19, the J call TRBJ1-5; 7 nucleotides agree with TRBD1. CDR3 length: 19 residues. The J segment lost 0 bases and the V segment lost 3 bases, leaving 14 bases of the junction unmatched. CDR1 and CDR2 (germline): LNHDA, SQIVND (reference sequence). This CDR3 reads CASSIPTTGGQYSNQPQHF. Here the CDR3 DNA reads TGTGCCAGTAGTATCCCGACTACGGGGGGACAGTATAGCAATCAGCCCCAGCATTTT.

This clone came up many times. The rearrangement uses TRBV4-1 and TRBJ2-7; possibly TRBD2 for D (5 bases). Germline V CDR1 and CDR2: MGHRA, YSYEKL. The CDR3 runs 15 residues. Trimming pared 4 bases from V and 3 bases from J, leaving 16 bases between. In DNA form, the CDR3 reads TGCGCCAGCAGCCCTGGGGAGCGGTCTAGCTACGAGCAGTACTTC. Its translation: CASSPGERSSYEQYF.

This clone was seen repeatedly, ten times or more. CDR3 protein: CASSLISGQGQAVHYGYTF. CDR3 DNA: TGTGCCAGCAGCTTAATATCGGGACAGGGACAAGCTGTCCACTATGGCTACACCTTC. This chain connects TRBV11-3 to TRBJ1-2, with 9 positions matching TRBD1. The CDR3 extends over 19 amino acids. V was clipped by 2 bases and J by 3 bases; unmatched bases: 16. Germline V gene data show CDR1 as SGHNT and CDR2 as YENEEA.

The chain has TRBV19 and TRBJ1-5; unclear D gene. V lost 1 base, J lost 5 bases, and 9 bases lay in between. Germline values: CDR1 LNHDA, CDR2 SQIVND (reference sequence). CDR3 length: 14 residues. The CDR3 DNA is TGTGCCAGTAGTATAGTAGGCATAGATCAGCCCCAGCATTTT. Encoded protein: CASSIVGIDQPQHF.

The gene calls are TRBV19 and TRBJ2-3; tentative D call: TRBD2 (6 bases). V was cut by 6 bases and J by 6 bases, with 13 bases left in between. Germline V gene data show CDR1 as LNHDA and CDR2 as SQIVND (reference sequence). There are 13 residues in the CDR3. CDR3 DNA sequence: TGTGCCAGTAGCCCCCCCGGAGGGGATACGCAGTATTTT. This gives the protein CASSPPGGDTQYF.

DNA of the CDR3: TGTGCCAGCAGCCAAGGGGGCCGTAGCAATCAGCCCCAGCATTTT. This translates into CASSQGGRSNQPQHF. The rearrangement joins TRBV14 to TRBJ1-5, with D perhaps matching TRBD1 (5 bases). The CDR3 contains 15 residues. Germline CDR1 reads SGHDN; CDR2 reads FVKESK. V lost 1 base and J lost 0, with 7 bases in between.

Only a few counts were recorded for this clone. The chain uses TRBV10-3 and TRBJ1-1; D is undetermined. The CDR3 consists of 18 residues. Looked up from germline, CDR1 is ENHRY and CDR2 is SYGVKD. The V and J ends lost 4 bases and 1 base respectively, with 22 bases between them. For the CDR3, the DNA is TGTGCCATCAGTGCAAGGACCGACGAGATGAACCCGAACACTGAAGCTTTCTTT. Protein product: CAISARTDEMNPNTEAFF.